The present T cell receptor (beta chain) was sequenced within a study of T-cell memory formation after mild COVID-19. Whole-study results and caveats: Day 15 to 85 contracting clones showed balanced CD4/CD8; later expanders leaned CD4+. Some clones that responded were present in memory (sampled pre-infection), which suggests cross-reactive memory joined.

Of note for this clonotype: Antigen: not known.

The germline CDR1 and CDR2 sequences are MGHDK and SYGVNS. The V and J ends lost 4 bases and 3 bases, in that order; junction bases with no gene match: 6. The CDR3 spans 14 residues. MiXCR, applied by TCRdb to the 5' RACE reads, yields one record per CDR3 protein. The sample carries about 270,000 distinct CDR3 sequences, around 15% recorded once. This chain joins TRBV25-1 and TRBJ2-7; 7 nucleotides line up with TRBD2. The source material was PBMCs or a T cell subset sorted from them (not recorded which). This receptor was identified in a man aged 18 to 29 who had mild COVID-19 (a few samples of this study predate the infection). Cell type and time point are not known. The CDR3 spells CASSALGGGYEQYF. The CDR3 DNA sequence: TGTGCCAGCAGTGCCTTGGGGGGGGGCTACGAGCAGTACTTC.